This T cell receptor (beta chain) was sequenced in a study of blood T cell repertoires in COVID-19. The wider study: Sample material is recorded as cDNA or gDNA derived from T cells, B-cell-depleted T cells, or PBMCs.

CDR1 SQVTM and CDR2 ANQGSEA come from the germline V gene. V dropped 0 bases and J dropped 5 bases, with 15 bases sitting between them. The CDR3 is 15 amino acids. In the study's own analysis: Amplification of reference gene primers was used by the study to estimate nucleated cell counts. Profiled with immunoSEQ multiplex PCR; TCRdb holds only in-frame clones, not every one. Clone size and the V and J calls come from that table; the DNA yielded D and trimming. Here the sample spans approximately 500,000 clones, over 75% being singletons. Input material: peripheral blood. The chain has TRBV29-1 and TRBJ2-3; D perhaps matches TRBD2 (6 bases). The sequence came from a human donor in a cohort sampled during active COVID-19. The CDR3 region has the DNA TGCAGCGTTGAAGATCGTCCGGGAGCGATAGATACGCAGTATTTT. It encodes CSVEDRPGAIDTQYF.